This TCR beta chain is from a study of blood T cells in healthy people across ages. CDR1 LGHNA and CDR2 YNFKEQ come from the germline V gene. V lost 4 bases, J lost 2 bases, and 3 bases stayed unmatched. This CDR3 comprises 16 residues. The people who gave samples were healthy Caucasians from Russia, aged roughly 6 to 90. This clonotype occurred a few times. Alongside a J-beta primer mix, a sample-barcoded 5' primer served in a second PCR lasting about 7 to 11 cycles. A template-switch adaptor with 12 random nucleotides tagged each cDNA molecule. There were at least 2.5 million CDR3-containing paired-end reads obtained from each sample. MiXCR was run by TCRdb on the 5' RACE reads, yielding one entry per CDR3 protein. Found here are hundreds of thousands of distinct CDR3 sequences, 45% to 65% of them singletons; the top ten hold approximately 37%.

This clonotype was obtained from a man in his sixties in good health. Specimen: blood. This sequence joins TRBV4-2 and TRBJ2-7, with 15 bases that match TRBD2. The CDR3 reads CASSLGLAGGTYEQYF. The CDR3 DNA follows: TGTGCCAGCAGCCTGGGACTAGCGGGGGGAACCTACGAGCAGTACTTC.